This TCR beta chain emerged from a study of CD8+ T cells in alopecia areata. Study-level background: After 6 to 18 months of tofacitinib, follow-up continued 6 months off drug.

About this clone: The same CDR3 can be traced to other DNA sequences in this sample.

RNA was extracted and reverse transcribed into cDNA as the sequencing template. Clones were sequenced by immunoSEQ multiplex PCR, and TCRdb holds only the in-frame ones, with some missing. The data show over 150,000 clones, roughly 59% seen once. Between the trimmed V and J ends, which lost 0 bases and 3 bases, there was a span of 2 bases. The CDR3 spans 12 residues. The germline CDR1 and CDR2 sequences are SGHRS and YFSETQ. The receptor's source is a human donor with alopecia areata. The rearrangement joins TRBV5-1 to TRBJ2-3; D remains unclear. Here the sequenced sample was CD4+ T cells sorted from blood, taken at week 0. The CDR3 reads CASSLATDTQYF. The CDR3 DNA is TGCGCCAGCAGCTTGGCGACAGATACGCAGTATTTT. Full variable domain (remainder filled in from reference TRBV5-1 and TRBJ2-3): KAGVTQTPRYLIKTRGQQVTLSCSPISGHRSVSWYQQTPGQGLQFLFEYFSETQRNKGNFPGRFSGRQFSNSRSEMNVSTLELGDSALYLCASSLATDTQYFGPGTRLTVL.